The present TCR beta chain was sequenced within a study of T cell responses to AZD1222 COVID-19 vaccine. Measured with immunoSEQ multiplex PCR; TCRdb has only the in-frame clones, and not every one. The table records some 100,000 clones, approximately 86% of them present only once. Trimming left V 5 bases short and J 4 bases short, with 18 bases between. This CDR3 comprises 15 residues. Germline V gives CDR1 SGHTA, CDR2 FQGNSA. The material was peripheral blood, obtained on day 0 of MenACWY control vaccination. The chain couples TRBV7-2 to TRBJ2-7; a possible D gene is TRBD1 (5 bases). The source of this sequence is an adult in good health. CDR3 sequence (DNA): TGTGCCAGCAGCCCTGCCTCGACAGTACCGTACGAGCAGTACTTC. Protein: CASSPASTVPYEQYF.